The 25 T cell receptor beta chains in this list originate from one sample, sequenced in a study of PD-L1 blockade in urothelial cancer. Profiled with immunoSEQ multiplex PCR; TCRdb holds only in-frame clones, not every one. Of some 110,000 clones in the sample, around 90% were seen once. The time point is: peripheral blood 6 weeks after treatment start. The sample in question was PBMCs, obtained around atezolizumab (anti-PD-L1) treatment. These receptors originate from a man aged 55-75 years with urothelial cancer.

The gene calls are TRBV30 and TRBJ2-7, with D perhaps TRBD2 (7 bases). The CDR3 runs to 12 residues. Germline V gene lookup returns CDR1 GTSNPN and CDR2 SVGIG (reference sequence). The V end lost 3 bases, the J end lost 8 bases, and 14 bases lay between the germline ends. As DNA, the CDR3 is TGTGCCTGGAGGTGGCGGGGGCTTAAGCAGTACTTC. Its translation: CAWRWRGLKQYF. The entire variable domain, with the rest obtained from reference TRBV30 and TRBJ2-7, is as follows: SQTIHQWPATLVQPVGSPLSLECTVEGTSNPNLYWYRQAAGRGLQLLFYSVGIGQISSEVPQNLSASRPQDRQFILSSKKLLLSDSGFYLCAWRWRGLKQYFGPGTRLTVT.

The chain links TRBV5-6 to TRBJ2-7; TRBD1 agrees at 10 bases. V lost 4 bases to trimming and J lost 3 bases; unmatched junction nucleotides: 7. This CDR3 has 15 amino acids. In germline, CDR1 is SGHDT, CDR2 YYEEEE. CDR3 sequence reads: CASSGRDRGNYEQYF. The CDR3 region has the DNA TGTGCCAGCAGCGGGCGGGACAGGGGTAACTACGAGCAGTACTTC.

The J gene is TRBJ2-1, the V gene TRBV2, with 11 positions matching TRBD2. Germline V CDR1 and CDR2: SNHLY, FYNNEI. CDR3 length: 15 residues. The trim removed 6 bases at V and 2 bases at J, leaving 3 bases unmatched. CDR3 sequence reads: CASRRLAGTYNEQFF. In DNA, the CDR3 is TGTGCCAGCAGAAGACTAGCGGGAACCTACAATGAGCAGTTCTTC.

The chain has TRBV18 and TRBJ1-3; D is unresolved. The germline V gene encodes CDR1 KGHSH and CDR2 LQKENI. Trimming took 5 bases from V and 0 from J, leaving 11 bases between them. The CDR3 covers 15 residues. This CDR3 is CASSSEASSGNTIYF. In DNA, the CDR3 is TGTGCCAGCTCAAGCGAGGCGTCCTCTGGAAACACCATATATTTT.

In nucleotides, the CDR3 is TGTGCCAGCAGCCTCACCACTAGGTACAATGAGCAGTTCTTC. Protein: CASSLTTRYNEQFF. The J gene is TRBJ2-1, the V gene TRBV7-2; tentative D call: TRBD2 (5 bases). The V gene lost 5 bases and the J gene lost 4 bases, with 12 bases spanning the gap. Germline CDR1 reads SGHTA; CDR2 reads FQGNSA. The CDR3 loop spans 14 amino acids.

This chain connects TRBV6-5 to TRBJ2-5, with D maybe TRBD1 (5 bases). The CDR3 contains 14 residues. Germline V CDR1 and CDR2: MNHEY, SVGAGI. Trimming removed 8 bases from V and 5 bases from J, with 18 bases in between. The CDR3 DNA reads TGTGCCAGCGGCGAGAGTAGGGGCGCGGAGACCCAGTACTTC. Its protein product is CASGESRGAETQYF.

The J gene is TRBJ2-4, the V gene TRBV7-9; TRBD2 aligns across 7 bases. Germline V gene sequence: CDR1 SEHNR, CDR2 FQNEAQ (reference sequence). The CDR3 runs to 16 residues. The trim removed 1 base at V and 6 bases at J, leaving 9 bases unmatched. The CDR3 DNA reads as TGTGCCAGCAGCTTAGAGGAGGCTAGCGGCGGAAACATTCAGTACTTC. Translating it yields CASSLEEASGGNIQYF.

V and J are TRBV4-3 and TRBJ2-5; possible D gene TRBD2, 5 bases. Trimming stripped 0 bases from V and 3 bases from J, with 8 bases between. CDR1 is LGHNA, CDR2 YSLEER, per germline. The CDR3 covers 14 residues. The CDR3 DNA is TGCGCCAGCAGCCAAGATCTCGGGGAAGAGACCCAGTACTTC. It yields the protein CASSQDLGEETQYF.

The J gene is TRBJ1-5, the V gene TRBV19; D gene uncertain. Germline V gene sequence: CDR1 LNHDA, CDR2 SQIVND (reference sequence). The CDR3 has 16 residues. V lost 3 bases and J lost 0, with 12 bases in between. The CDR3 is CASSMTLVNSNQPQHF. The DNA for the CDR3 is TGTGCCAGTAGTATGACACTGGTTAATAGCAATCAGCCCCAGCATTTT.

The rearrangement uses TRBV15 and TRBJ2-3; 8 bases agree with TRBD2. Germline V gene data show CDR1 as LNHNV and CDR2 as YYDKDF (reference sequence). V trimming: 5 bases; J trimming: 4 bases; junction bases outside the gene matches: 11. The CDR3 is made up of 16 amino acids. In DNA form, the CDR3 reads TGTGCCACCAGCCAAGGAGCGGGGGCCACCTCAGATACGCAGTATTTT. Protein sequence: CATSQGAGATSDTQYF.

In DNA form, the CDR3 reads TGTGCCAGCAGCTTAGGAGGCAGGGGCAGGGAGACCCAGTACTTC. It yields the protein CASSLGGRGRETQYF. The J gene is TRBJ2-5, the V gene TRBV7-2; TRBD1 is a possible D gene (6 bases). Between the trimmed V and J ends, which lost 1 base and 5 bases, there was a span of 14 bases. Per the germline V gene, CDR1 is SGHTA and CDR2 is FQGNSA. This CDR3 is built from 15 residues.

This rearrangement joins TRBV19 to TRBJ2-2; 14 bases are a match to TRBD2. Germline V CDR1 and CDR2: LNHDA, SQIVND (reference sequence). The CDR3 runs 19 residues. Trimming at V came to 4 bases and at J to 1 base, leaving 8 bases not matched to a gene. Here the CDR3 DNA reads TGTGCCAGTAGTACAGGACTAGCGGGGGGAACCCTGAACACCGGGGAGCTGTTTTTT. Protein: CASSTGLAGGTLNTGELFF.

The chain joins TRBV2 to TRBJ2-5, with D possibly matching TRBD1 (6 bases). Looked up from germline, CDR1 is SNHLY and CDR2 is FYNNEI. The CDR3 is 14 residues long. The V gene lost 3 bases and the J gene lost 5 bases, with 13 bases spanning the gap. The CDR3 loop reads CASSDSTGTETQYF. CDR3 nucleotide sequence: TGTGCCAGCAGTGATTCAACAGGGACGGAGACCCAGTACTTC.

V gene TRBV7-9 combines with J gene TRBJ1-3; 7 bases fit TRBD1. V lost 4 bases, J lost 0 bases, and 12 bases stayed unmatched. Germline lookup yields CDR1 SEHNR and CDR2 FQNEAQ (reference sequence). This CDR3 comprises 18 residues. The CDR3 sequence is CASSSPGTAQSSGNTIYF. The CDR3, as DNA: TGTGCCAGCAGCTCACCCGGGACAGCCCAGAGCTCTGGAAACACCATATATTTT.

The gene calls are TRBV6-5 and TRBJ1-4, with 10 bases aligning to TRBD1. Germline lookup yields CDR1 MNHEY and CDR2 SVGAGI. The CDR3 is made up of 15 amino acids. J gave up 8 bases and V 5 bases, and 8 bases lay outside the gene matches. In nucleotides, the CDR3 is TGTGCCAGCAGTCGTGAGGGACAGGGGTGGGAAAAACTGTTTTTT. It yields the protein CASSREGQGWEKLFF.

The rearrangement links TRBV19 to TRBJ2-1, with 9 bases matching TRBD2. The CDR3 extends over 14 amino acids. Per the germline V gene, CDR1 is LNHDA and CDR2 is SQIVND (reference sequence). The junction had 11 bases not matched to a gene; V was cut back by 7 bases and J by 10 bases. DNA of the CDR3: TGTGCCAGTAATGGCGGGAGGGCAGGAGGGGAGCAGTTCTTC. It specifies CASNGGRAGGEQFF.

The chain uses TRBV2 and TRBJ2-1; 9 nucleotides match TRBD1. V was pared by 8 bases and J by 5 bases, with 4 bases of the junction left unmatched. Germline CDR1 and CDR2: SNHLY and FYNNEI. This CDR3 has 13 residues. This chain's CDR3 is CASHRDRDNEQFF. CDR3 DNA sequence: TGTGCCAGCCACCGGGACAGGGACAATGAGCAGTTCTTC.

This clone came up once. The V gene is TRBV18, the J gene TRBJ1-4; tentative D call: TRBD1 (5 bases). Trimming cost V 5 bases and J 6 bases, with 16 bases left between them. The CDR3 spans 15 residues. Germline lookup yields CDR1 KGHSH and CDR2 LQKENI. The CDR3 here is CASSASGTSDEKLFF. The CDR3, as DNA: TGTGCCAGCTCAGCCAGCGGGACGTCAGATGAAAAACTGTTTTTT.

The chain has TRBV5-4 and TRBJ2-2, with TRBD2 matching 10 bases. The J segment lost 6 bases and the V segment lost 3 bases, leaving 5 bases of the junction unmatched. The CDR3 covers 15 residues. Looked up from germline, CDR1 is SGHNT and CDR2 is YYREEE (reference sequence). The CDR3 sequence: CASSSPGLASGELFF. The CDR3 nucleotides read TGTGCCAGCAGCTCTCCGGGACTAGCGTCCGGGGAGCTGTTTTTT.

The rearrangement uses TRBV7-9 and TRBJ2-1, with TRBD2 matching over 15 bases. Germline V gene sequence: CDR1 SEHNR, CDR2 FQNEAQ (reference sequence). This CDR3 region has 18 residues. The V gene end was trimmed by 4 bases and the J gene end by 0 bases; junction bases not matched to a gene: 4. The CDR3 is CASSSGTSGRSSYNEQFF. In nucleotides, the CDR3 is TGTGCCAGCAGCTCGGGGACTAGCGGGAGGAGCTCCTACAATGAGCAGTTCTTC.

The chain joins TRBV11-1 to TRBJ2-3; no clear D. Germline assignment: CDR1 SGHAT and CDR2 FQDESV (reference sequence). The CDR3 runs 13 residues. Trimming left V 3 bases short and J 6 bases short, with 10 bases between. CDR3 nucleotide sequence: TGTGCCAGCAGCTTCGTAGCTGTGGATACGCAGTATTTT. It encodes CASSFVAVDTQYF.

The chain is built from TRBV7-8 and TRBJ2-6, with D uncertain. Germline CDR1 SGHVS, CDR2 FQNEAQ. The CDR3 is 16 residues long. V gave up 8 bases and J gave up 0 bases, with 14 bases separating them. The CDR3 region has the DNA TGTGCCAGCGCACGAATGGGCCTCTCTGGGGCCAACGTCCTGACTTTC. Translating it yields CASARMGLSGANVLTF.

The chain employs TRBV5-1 and TRBJ2-7; TRBD1 agrees at 8 bases. In germline, CDR1 is SGHRS, CDR2 YFSETQ. The junction had 6 bases not matched to a gene; V was cut back by 1 base and J by 6 bases. This CDR3 has 14 residues. The chain's CDR3 is CASSLRQGAVEQYF. The CDR3 region has the DNA TGCGCCAGCAGCTTGCGTCAGGGGGCTGTCGAGCAGTACTTC.

The V gene is TRBV7-2, the J gene TRBJ2-5, with TRBD1 matching 7 bases. The CDR3 consists of 16 residues. CDR1 and CDR2 from the germline V gene are SGHTA and FQGNSA. The V segment lost 6 bases and the J segment 0 bases; nucleotides outside the gene matches: 10. For the CDR3, the DNA is TGTGCCAGCAGATCCACAGGGGCGGCGTACCAAGAGACCCAGTACTTC. Protein sequence: CASRSTGAAYQETQYF.

The gene calls are TRBV2 and TRBJ1-2; 8 bases agree with TRBD1. The V and J ends lost 8 bases and 8 bases, in that order; junction bases with no gene match: 10. The CDR3 is made up of 13 amino acids. The V gene's germline CDR1 is SNHLY and CDR2 FYNNEI. The CDR3 bases are TGTGCCAGCGCCGGGACAGGAGCTTTCGGCTACACCTTC. It codes for CASAGTGAFGYTF.